Sequencing of this T cell receptor beta chain was carried out in a study of cytomegalovirus exposure and HLA in healthy donors. The V segment lost 2 bases and the J segment 5 bases; nucleotides outside the gene matches: 6. In germline, CDR1 is MNHNS, CDR2 SASEGT. The CDR3 totals 16 residues. Researchers ran the PCR with 60 Vbeta and 13 Jbeta primers. Produced via immunoSEQ multiplex PCR; TCRdb's table is partial and in-frame only. The repertoire consists of around 190,000 clones, with about 85% occurring once and the leading ten covering roughly 0.98%. Source material: PBMCs. This sequence originates from a boy aged 2-9 years in good health and CMV-seronegative. The V call is TRBV6-1, the J call TRBJ1-5; 10 nucleotides agree with TRBD1. The CDR3 sequence is CASSERGDRGDQPQHF. The CDR3 bases are TGTGCCAGCAGTGAAAGGGGGGACAGGGGAGATCAGCCCCAGCATTTT.